This T cell receptor beta chain was observed in a study of blood T cell repertoires in COVID-19. Turning to the study itself: The United States, Italy and Spain provided the acute and convalescent COVID-19 samples.

Original analysis: For nucleated cells, counts were estimated from reference gene primer amplification. Profiled with immunoSEQ multiplex PCR; TCRdb holds only in-frame clones, not every one. The V and J calls and the clone size are those of that table, but D and trimming were determined from the DNA. The repertoire consists of a few hundred thousand clones, with about 87% occurring once and the leading ten covering 6% to 9%. The CDR3 contains 16 residues. V shed 3 bases and J 3 bases; nucleotides not matched to a gene: 8. CDR1 is LGHNA, CDR2 YSLEER, per germline. The sequencing sample was made of peripheral blood. This receptor was taken from a woman aged 70-85 years with active or convalescent COVID-19. This sequence joins TRBV4-3 and TRBJ2-1, with 7 bases fitting TRBD2. This chain's CDR3 is CASSQSAGRLYNEQFF. DNA for the CDR3: TGCGCCAGCAGCCAGTCAGCGGGGCGCCTCTACAATGAGCAGTTCTTC.